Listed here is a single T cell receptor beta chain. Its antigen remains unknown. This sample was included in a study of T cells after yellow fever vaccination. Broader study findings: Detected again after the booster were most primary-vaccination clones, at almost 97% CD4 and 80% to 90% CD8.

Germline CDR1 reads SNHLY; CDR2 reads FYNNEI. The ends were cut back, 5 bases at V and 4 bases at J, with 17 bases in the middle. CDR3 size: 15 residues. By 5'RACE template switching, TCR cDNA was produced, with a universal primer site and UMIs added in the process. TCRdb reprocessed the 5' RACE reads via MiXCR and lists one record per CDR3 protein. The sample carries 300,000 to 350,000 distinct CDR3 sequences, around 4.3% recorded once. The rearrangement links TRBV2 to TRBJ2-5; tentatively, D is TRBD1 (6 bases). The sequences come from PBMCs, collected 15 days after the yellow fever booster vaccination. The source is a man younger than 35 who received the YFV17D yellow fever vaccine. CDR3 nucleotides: TGTGCCAGCAGTCAGTTCCAGGGGCGAGGAGAGACCCAGTACTTC. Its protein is CASSQFQGRGETQYF.